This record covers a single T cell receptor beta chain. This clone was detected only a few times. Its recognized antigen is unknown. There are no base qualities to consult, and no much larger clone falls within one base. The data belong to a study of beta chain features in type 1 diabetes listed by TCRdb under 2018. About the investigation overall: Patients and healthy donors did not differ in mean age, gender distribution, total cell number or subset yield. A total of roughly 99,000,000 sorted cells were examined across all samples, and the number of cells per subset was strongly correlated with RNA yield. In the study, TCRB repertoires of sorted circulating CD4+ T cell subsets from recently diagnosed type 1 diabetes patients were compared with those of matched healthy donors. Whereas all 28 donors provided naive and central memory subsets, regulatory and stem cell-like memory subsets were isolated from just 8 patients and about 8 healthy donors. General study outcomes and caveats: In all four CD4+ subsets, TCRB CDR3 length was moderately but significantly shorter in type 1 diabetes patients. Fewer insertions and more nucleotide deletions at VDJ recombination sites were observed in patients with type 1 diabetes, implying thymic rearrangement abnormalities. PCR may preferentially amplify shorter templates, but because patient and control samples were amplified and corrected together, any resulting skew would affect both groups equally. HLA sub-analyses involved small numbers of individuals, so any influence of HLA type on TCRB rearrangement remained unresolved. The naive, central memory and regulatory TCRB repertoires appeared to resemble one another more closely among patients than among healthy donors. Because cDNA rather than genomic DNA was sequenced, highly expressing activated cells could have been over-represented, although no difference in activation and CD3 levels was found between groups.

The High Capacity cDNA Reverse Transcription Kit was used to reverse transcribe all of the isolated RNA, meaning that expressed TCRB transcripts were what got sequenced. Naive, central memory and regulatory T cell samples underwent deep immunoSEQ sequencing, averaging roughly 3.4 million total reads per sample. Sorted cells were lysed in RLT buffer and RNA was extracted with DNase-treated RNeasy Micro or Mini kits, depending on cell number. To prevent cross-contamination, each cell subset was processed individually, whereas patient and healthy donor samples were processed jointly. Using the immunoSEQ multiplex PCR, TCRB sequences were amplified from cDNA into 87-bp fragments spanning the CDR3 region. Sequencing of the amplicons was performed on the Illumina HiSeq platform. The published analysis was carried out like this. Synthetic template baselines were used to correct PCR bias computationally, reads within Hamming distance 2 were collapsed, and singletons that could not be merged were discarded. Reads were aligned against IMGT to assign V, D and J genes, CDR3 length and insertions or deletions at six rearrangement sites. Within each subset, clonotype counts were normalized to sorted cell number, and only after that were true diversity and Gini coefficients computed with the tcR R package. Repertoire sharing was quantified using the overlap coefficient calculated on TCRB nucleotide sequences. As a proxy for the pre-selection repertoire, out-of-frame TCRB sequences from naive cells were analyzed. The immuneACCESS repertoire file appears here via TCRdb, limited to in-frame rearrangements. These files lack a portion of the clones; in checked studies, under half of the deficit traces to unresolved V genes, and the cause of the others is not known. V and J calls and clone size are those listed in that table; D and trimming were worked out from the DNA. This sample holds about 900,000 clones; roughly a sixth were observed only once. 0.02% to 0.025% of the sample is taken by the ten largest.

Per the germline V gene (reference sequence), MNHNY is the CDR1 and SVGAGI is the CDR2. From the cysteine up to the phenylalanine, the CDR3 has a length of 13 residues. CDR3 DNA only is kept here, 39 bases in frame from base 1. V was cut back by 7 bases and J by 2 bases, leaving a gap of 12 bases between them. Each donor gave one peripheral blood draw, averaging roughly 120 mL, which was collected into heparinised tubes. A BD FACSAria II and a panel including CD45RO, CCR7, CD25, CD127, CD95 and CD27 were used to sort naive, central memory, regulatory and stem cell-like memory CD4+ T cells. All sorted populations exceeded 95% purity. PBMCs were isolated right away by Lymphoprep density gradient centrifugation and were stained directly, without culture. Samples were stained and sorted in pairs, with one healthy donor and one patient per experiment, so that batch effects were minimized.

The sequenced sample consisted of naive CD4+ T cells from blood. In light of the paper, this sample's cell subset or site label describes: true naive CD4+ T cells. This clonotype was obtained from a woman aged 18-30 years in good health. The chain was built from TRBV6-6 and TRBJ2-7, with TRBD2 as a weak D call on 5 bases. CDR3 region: CASTPPGTYEQYF. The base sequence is TGTGCCAGCACCCCCCCGGGGACCTACGAGCAGTACTTC.